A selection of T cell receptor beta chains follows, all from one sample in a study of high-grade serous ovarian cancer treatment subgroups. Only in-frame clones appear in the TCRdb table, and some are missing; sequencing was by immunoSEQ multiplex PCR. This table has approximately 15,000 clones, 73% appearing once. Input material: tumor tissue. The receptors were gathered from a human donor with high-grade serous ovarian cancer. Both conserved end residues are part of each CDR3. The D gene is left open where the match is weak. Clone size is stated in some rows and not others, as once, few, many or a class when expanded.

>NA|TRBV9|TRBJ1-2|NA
TGTGCCAGCAGCACCTACGACCTTGTGGGAAGCTACACCTTC
CASSTYDLVGSYTF
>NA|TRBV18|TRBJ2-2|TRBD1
TGTGCCAGCTCAGGAGAGGGGGCGACGTACGGGGAGCTGTTTTTT
CASSGEGATYGELFF
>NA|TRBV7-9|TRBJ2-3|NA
TGTGCCAGCAGCTTGATCTTGGCGGCAGATACGCAGTATTTT
CASSLILAADTQYF
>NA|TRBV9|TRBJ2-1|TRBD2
TGTGCCAGCAGCGAACCTATCGACGGGGGGAGCTCCTACAATGAGCAGTTCTTC
CASSEPIDGGSSYNEQFF
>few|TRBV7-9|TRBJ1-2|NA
TGTGCCAGCAGTTTGTCGGGGTTTGACTATGGCTACACCTTC
CASSLSGFDYGYTF
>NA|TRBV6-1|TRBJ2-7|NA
TGTGCCAGCAGTGAACAGGGGAGCGAGCAGTACTTC
CASSEQGSEQYF
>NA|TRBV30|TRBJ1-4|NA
TGTGCCTGGAGTGGGGTTCCAAATGAAAAACTGTTTTTT
CAWSGVPNEKLFF
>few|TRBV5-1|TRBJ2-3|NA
TGCGCCAGCAGCCGTGAACCTAGCACAGATACGCAGTATTTT
CASSREPSTDTQYF
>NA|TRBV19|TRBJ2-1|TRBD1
TGTGCCAGTACCAATCGTGGGCAGGGGGCCCTCCTCAATGAGCAGTTCTTC
CASTNRGQGALLNEQFF
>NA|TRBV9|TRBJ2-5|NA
TGTGCCAGCAGCGTAGTCGCCTCGGGCGGAACCTCAGAGACCCAGTACTTC
CASSVVASGGTSETQYF
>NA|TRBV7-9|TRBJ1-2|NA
TGTGCCAGCAGCTTAGCAGGGCACCGGGGCTACACCTTC
CASSLAGHRGYTF
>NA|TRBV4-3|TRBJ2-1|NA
TGCGCCAGCAGCCAAGGTCAGCACAATGAGCAGTTCTTC
CASSQGQHNEQFF
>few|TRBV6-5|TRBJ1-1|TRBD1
TGTGCCAGCACCCGGACAGGTCTGAACACTGAAGCTTTCTTT
CASTRTGLNTEAFF
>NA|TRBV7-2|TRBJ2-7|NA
TGTGCCAGCAGCTTTATTACGGGATCCTACGAGCAGTACTTC
CASSFITGSYEQYF
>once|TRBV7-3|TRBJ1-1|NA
TGTGCCAGCAGCCTAGGGGGACCCTCTGGGGTGAACACTGAAGCTTTCTTT
CASSLGGPSGVNTEAFF
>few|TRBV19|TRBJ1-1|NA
TGTGCCAGTAGCCGAAGAGGGAACACTGAAGCTTTCTTT
CASSRRGNTEAFF
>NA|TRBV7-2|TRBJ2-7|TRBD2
TGTGCCAGCAGCCTGCTAGCGGGGGGGCACGAGCAGTACTTC
CASSLLAGGHEQYF
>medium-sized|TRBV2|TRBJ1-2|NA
TGTGCCAGCAGTCCACTGGGGCGTGGCTACACCTTC
CASSPLGRGYTF
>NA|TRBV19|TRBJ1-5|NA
TGTGCCAGTAGTATAAGCGAACGGACAATCAATCAGCCCCAGCATTTT
CASSISERTINQPQHF
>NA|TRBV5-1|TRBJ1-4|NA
TGCGCCAGCAGCTTGTTTGGCAGCTCAACTAATGAAAAACTGTTTTTT
CASSLFGSSTNEKLFF
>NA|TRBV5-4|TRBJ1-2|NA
TGTGCCAGCAGCTTGGAAGGCGGCTACACCTTC
CASSLEGGYTF
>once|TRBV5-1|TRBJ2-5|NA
TGCGCCAGCAACCCACCAGTGTGGGAGACCCAGTACTTC
CASNPPVWETQYF
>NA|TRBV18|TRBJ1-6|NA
TGTGCCAGCTCACCAGAGGGAAATGGTTCACCCCTCCACTTT
CASSPEGNGSPLHF
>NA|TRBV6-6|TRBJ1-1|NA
TGTGCCAGCAGTTACTCGGATGGGCAGAACACTGAAGCTTTCTTT
CASSYSDGQNTEAFF
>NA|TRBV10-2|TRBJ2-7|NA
TGCGCCGGCAGCCCTGGGCCGGCCTACGAGCAGTACTTC
CAGSPGPAYEQYF
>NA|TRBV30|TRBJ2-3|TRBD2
TGTGCCTGGAGTCCGACCAGGACTAGCGGCGCAGATACGCAGTATTTT
CAWSPTRTSGADTQYF
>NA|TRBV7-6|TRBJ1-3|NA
TGTGCCAGCAGCTTAGCGTTTGGGGGAAACACCATATATTTT
CASSLAFGGNTIYF
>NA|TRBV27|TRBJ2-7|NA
TGTGCCACCAAGGGCTACGAGCAGTACTTC
CATKGYEQYF
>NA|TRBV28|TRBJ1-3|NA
TGTGCCAGCAAAGGGGGGGGGCTTAGCTCTGGAAACACCATATATTTT
CASKGGGLSSGNTIYF
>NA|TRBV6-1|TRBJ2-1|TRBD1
TGTGCCAGCAGTGAACTGCCTCCACAAACAGGGGTCTACAATGAGCAGTTCTTC
CASSELPPQTGVYNEQFF
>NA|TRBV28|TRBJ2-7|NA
TGTGCCAGCAGTTTGGGGGGCAGTGGGAGGCACGAGCAGTACTTC
CASSLGGSGRHEQYF
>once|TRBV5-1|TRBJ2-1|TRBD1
TGCGCCAGCAGCTTGGCGACAGGGTCAAACAATGAGCAGTTCTTC
CASSLATGSNNEQFF
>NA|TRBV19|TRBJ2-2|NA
TGTGCCAGTAGTACCGGGACCGATGGTGGGGAGCTGTTTTTT
CASSTGTDGGELFF
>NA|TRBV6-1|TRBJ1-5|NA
TGTGCCAGCAGGGAGTCGGGCGATAGCAATCAGCCCCAGCATTTT
CASRESGDSNQPQHF
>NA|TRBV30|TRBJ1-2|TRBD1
TGTGCCTGGAGGCAGACAGGGCTGGCTTCCGGCTACACCTTC
CAWRQTGLASGYTF
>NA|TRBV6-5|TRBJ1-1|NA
TGTGCCAGCAGTTACTCGAGGGGTGTGAGTGCTGAAGCTTTCTTT
CASSYSRGVSAEAFF
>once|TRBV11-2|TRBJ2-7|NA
TGTGCCAGCAGCTTAAGCCGGGGTCTTTACTACGAGCAGTACTTC
CASSLSRGLYYEQYF
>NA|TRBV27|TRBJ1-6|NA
TGTGCCAGCAGTATTTCCCGGGATAATGTAGCTCCTCGTTCACCCCTCCACTTT
CASSISRDNVAPRSPLHF
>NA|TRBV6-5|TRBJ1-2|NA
TGTGCCAGCAGTTACGGGTATACGAGTGTCGGCTATGGCTACACCTTC
CASSYGYTSVGYGYTF
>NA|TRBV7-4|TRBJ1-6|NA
TGTGCCAGCAGCTTAGAGGGCGTTTATAATTCACCCCTCCACTTT
CASSLEGVYNSPLHF
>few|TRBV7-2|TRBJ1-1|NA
TGTGCCAGCAGCTCATTTACAGGGAGGGACACTGAAGCTTTCTTT
CASSSFTGRDTEAFF
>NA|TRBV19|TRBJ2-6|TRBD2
TGTGCCAGTAGTGAGACTAGCGGAGAATCTGGGGCCAACGTCCTGACTTTC
CASSETSGESGANVLTF
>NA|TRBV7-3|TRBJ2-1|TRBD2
TGTGCCAGCAGCCCGGGACTAGCTCCCGTGTCGGATGAGCAGTTCTTC
CASSPGLAPVSDEQFF
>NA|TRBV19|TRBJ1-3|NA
TGTGCCAGTATCCAGGCGGGATCTGGAAACACCATATATTTT
CASIQAGSGNTIYF
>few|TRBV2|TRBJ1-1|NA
TGTGCCAGCAGCAGGAATGGTGGGAACACTGAAGCTTTCTTT
CASSRNGGNTEAFF
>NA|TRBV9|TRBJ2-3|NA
TGTGCCAGCAGCGTAAGGAGCACAGATACGCAGTATTTT
CASSVRSTDTQYF
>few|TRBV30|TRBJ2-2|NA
TGTGCCTGGAGAATTCGGGACAGCGGGGCCGGGGAGCTGTTTTTT
CAWRIRDSGAGELFF
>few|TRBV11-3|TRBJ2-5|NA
TGTGCCAGCAGCGCCCGACTGTACCAAGAGACCCAGTACTTC
CASSARLYQETQYF
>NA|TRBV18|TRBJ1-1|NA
TGTGCCAGCTCACCTCCCGGGGGGGACCCTGAAGCTTTCTTT
CASSPPGGDPEAFF
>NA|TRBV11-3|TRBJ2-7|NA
TGTGCCAGCAGCTTAGCCATTGAGCAGTACTTC
CASSLAIEQYF
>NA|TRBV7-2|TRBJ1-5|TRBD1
TGTGCCAGCAGCTCCCAGGGGGGCCAGCCCCAGCATTTT
CASSSQGGQPQHF
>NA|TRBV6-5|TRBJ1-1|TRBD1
TGTGCCAGCAGTTCCCCGGGACAGCTCACTGAAGCTTTCTTT
CASSSPGQLTEAFF
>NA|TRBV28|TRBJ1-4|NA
TGTGCCAGCAGTTTGGGGAGGGATGAAAAACTGTTTTTT
CASSLGRDEKLFF